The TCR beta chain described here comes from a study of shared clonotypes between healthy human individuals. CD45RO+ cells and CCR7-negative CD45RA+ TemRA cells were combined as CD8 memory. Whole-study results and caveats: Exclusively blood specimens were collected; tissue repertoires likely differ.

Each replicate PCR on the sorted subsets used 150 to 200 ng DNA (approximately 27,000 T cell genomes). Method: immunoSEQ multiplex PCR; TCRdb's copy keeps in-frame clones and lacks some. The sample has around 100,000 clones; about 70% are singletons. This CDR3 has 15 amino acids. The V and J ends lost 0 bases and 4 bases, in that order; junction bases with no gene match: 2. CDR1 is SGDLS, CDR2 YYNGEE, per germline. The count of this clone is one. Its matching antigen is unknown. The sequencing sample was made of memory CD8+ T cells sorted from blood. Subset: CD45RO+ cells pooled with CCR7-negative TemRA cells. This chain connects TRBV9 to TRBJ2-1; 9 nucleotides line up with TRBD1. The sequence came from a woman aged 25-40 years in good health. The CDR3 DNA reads TGTGCCAGCAGCGTAGAGGGGACAGGGTACAATGAGCAGTTCTTC. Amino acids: CASSVEGTGYNEQFF.